This is a list of T cell receptor beta chains from one sample in a study of cytomegalovirus exposure and HLA in healthy donors. Repertoires were generated with immunoSEQ multiplex PCR, while TCRdb's copy carries only in-frame clones and drops some. The table shows approximately 100,000 clones, with 79% occurring only once. The sample consisted of PBMCs. The source is a middle-aged woman in good health and CMV-seronegative. Both conserved end residues are part of each CDR3. The D gene is left open where the match is weak. For some rows the clone size is stated as once, few or many, or as a class when expanded; others skip it.

clone_size: .
v_call: TRBV11-2
d_call: TRBD2
j_call: TRBJ2-3
cdr3_aa: CASSFNGLETDTQYF
cdr3_nt: TGTGCCAGCAGCTTTAATGGACTAGAAACAGATACGCAGTATTTT

clone_size: .
v_call: TRBV2
d_call: .
j_call: TRBJ2-3
cdr3_aa: CASNLLSRAGSTDTQYF
cdr3_nt: TGTGCCAGCAACCTATTGTCGAGGGCGGGGTCCACAGATACGCAGTATTTT

clone_size: once
v_call: TRBV4-3
d_call: .
j_call: TRBJ1-6
cdr3_aa: CASSQEMRNSPLHF
cdr3_nt: TGCGCCAGCAGCCAAGAAATGCGGAATTCACCCCTCCACTTT

clone_size: .
v_call: TRBV2
d_call: .
j_call: TRBJ2-7
cdr3_aa: CASSGSGVEQYF
cdr3_nt: TGTGCCAGCAGTGGTTCAGGGGTCGAGCAGTACTTC

clone_size: .
v_call: TRBV11-3
d_call: TRBD1
j_call: TRBJ2-2
cdr3_aa: CASSLGTGDSANTGELFF
cdr3_nt: TGTGCCAGCAGCTTAGGGACAGGGGATAGCGCTAACACCGGGGAGCTGTTTTTT

clone_size: few
v_call: TRBV7-9
d_call: TRBD2
j_call: TRBJ2-2
cdr3_aa: CSSSYTLGGFAGELFF
cdr3_nt: TGTTCCAGCAGCTATACCCTCGGGGGGTTCGCCGGGGAGCTGTTTTTT

clone_size: .
v_call: TRBV7-9
d_call: .
j_call: TRBJ2-3
cdr3_aa: CASSPLGAKSTDTQYF
cdr3_nt: TGTGCCAGCAGCCCCCTCGGAGCGAAAAGCACAGATACGCAGTATTTT

clone_size: .
v_call: TRBV7-9
d_call: .
j_call: TRBJ2-5
cdr3_aa: CASTRGMVETQYF
cdr3_nt: TGTGCCAGCACAAGGGGAATGGTGGAGACCCAGTACTTC

clone_size: .
v_call: TRBV9
d_call: .
j_call: TRBJ1-1
cdr3_aa: CASSAGSGDTEAFF
cdr3_nt: TGTGCCAGCAGCGCAGGGTCAGGGGACACTGAAGCTTTCTTT

clone_size: .
v_call: TRBV7-9
d_call: TRBD1
j_call: TRBJ1-1
cdr3_aa: CASSYGPGQFDMNTEAFF
cdr3_nt: TGTGCCAGCAGCTACGGGCCGGGACAGTTTGATATGAACACTGAAGCTTTCTTT

clone_size: .
v_call: TRBV7-6
d_call: TRBD2
j_call: TRBJ2-1
cdr3_aa: CASSVLGGAYNEQFF
cdr3_nt: TGTGCCAGCAGCGTCCTCGGGGGGGCCTACAATGAGCAGTTCTTC

clone_size: .
v_call: TRBV28
d_call: .
j_call: TRBJ2-7
cdr3_aa: CASSLRAPQGDEQYF
cdr3_nt: TGTGCCAGCAGTCTAAGGGCACCACAGGGAGACGAGCAGTACTTC

clone_size: .
v_call: TRBV6-1
d_call: .
j_call: TRBJ1-1
cdr3_aa: CASGRGGENTEAFF
cdr3_nt: TGTGCCAGCGGGCGGGGCGGGGAGAACACTGAAGCTTTCTTT

clone_size: .
v_call: TRBV5-1
d_call: TRBD1
j_call: TRBJ2-2
cdr3_aa: CASSFPGQPTGELFF
cdr3_nt: TGCGCCAGCAGCTTTCCGGGACAGCCCACCGGGGAGCTGTTTTTT

clone_size: .
v_call: TRBV11-2
d_call: .
j_call: TRBJ2-7
cdr3_aa: CASSDPGGLSSYEQYF
cdr3_nt: TGTGCCAGCAGCGACCCTGGCGGTCTGAGCTCCTACGAGCAGTACTTC

clone_size: .
v_call: TRBV28
d_call: .
j_call: TRBJ1-2
cdr3_aa: CASSSSNYGYTF
cdr3_nt: TGTGCCAGCAGTTCCTCTAACTATGGCTACACCTTC

clone_size: .
v_call: TRBV29-1
d_call: .
j_call: TRBJ1-4
cdr3_aa: CSVEGVSGNEKLFF
cdr3_nt: TGCAGCGTTGAAGGGGTGTCAGGAAATGAAAAACTGTTTTTT

clone_size: .
v_call: TRBV7-9
d_call: TRBD2
j_call: TRBJ2-5
cdr3_aa: CASSSPTSGGYTEQYF
cdr3_nt: TGTGCCAGCAGCTCCCCGACTAGCGGGGGATATACGGAGCAGTACTTC

clone_size: few
v_call: TRBV19
d_call: TRBD1
j_call: TRBJ1-2
cdr3_aa: CASSPRQGRGYGYTF
cdr3_nt: TGTGCCAGTAGTCCTCGACAGGGGCGAGGCTATGGCTACACCTTC

clone_size: .
v_call: TRBV5-1
d_call: .
j_call: TRBJ1-1
cdr3_aa: CASSLARLGENTEAFF
cdr3_nt: TGCGCCAGCAGCTTGGCACGACTAGGGGAGAACACTGAAGCTTTCTTT

clone_size: .
v_call: TRBV9
d_call: .
j_call: TRBJ2-3
cdr3_aa: CASSVSGWDTDTQYF
cdr3_nt: TGTGCCAGCAGCGTATCAGGGTGGGACACAGATACGCAGTATTTT

clone_size: .
v_call: TRBV15
d_call: .
j_call: TRBJ1-4
cdr3_aa: CATSGRGKTNEKLFF
cdr3_nt: TGTGCCACCAGCGGCAGGGGAAAGACTAATGAAAAACTGTTTTTT

clone_size: .
v_call: TRBV6-6
d_call: TRBD2
j_call: TRBJ2-7
cdr3_aa: CASSTSAGSYEQYF
cdr3_nt: TGTGCCAGCAGCACTAGCGCCGGCTCCTACGAGCAGTACTTC

clone_size: .
v_call: TRBV5-1
d_call: .
j_call: TRBJ1-1
cdr3_aa: CASSTAGENTEAFF
cdr3_nt: TGCGCCAGCAGCACCGCAGGGGAGAACACTGAAGCTTTCTTT

clone_size: .
v_call: TRBV13
d_call: .
j_call: TRBJ2-7
cdr3_aa: CASSLVGGSYEQYF
cdr3_nt: TGTGCCAGCAGCTTAGTGGGGGGATCCTACGAGCAGTACTTC

clone_size: .
v_call: TRBV7-9
d_call: TRBD1
j_call: TRBJ1-2
cdr3_aa: CASSFGQGYGYTF
cdr3_nt: TGTGCCAGCAGCTTCGGACAGGGATATGGCTACACCTTC

clone_size: .
v_call: TRBV1
d_call: .
j_call: TRBJ2-5
cdr3_aa: CTSSQPTGTVKTQYF
cdr3_nt: TGCACCAGCAGCCAACCGACAGGAACAGTAAAGACCCAGTACTTC

clone_size: once
v_call: TRBV7-9
d_call: .
j_call: TRBJ2-3
cdr3_aa: CASSPGESGALTQYF
cdr3_nt: TGTGCCAGCAGCCCGGGAGAGTCCGGAGCCCTGACGCAGTATTTT

clone_size: .
v_call: TRBV4-2
d_call: .
j_call: TRBJ2-1
cdr3_aa: CASSQDFNNEQFF
cdr3_nt: TGTGCCAGCAGCCAAGATTTCAACAATGAGCAGTTCTTC

clone_size: .
v_call: TRBV7-9
d_call: .
j_call: TRBJ2-5
cdr3_aa: CASSLVLAGETQYF
cdr3_nt: TGTGCCAGCAGCTTAGTACTAGCAGGCGAGACCCAGTACTTC

clone_size: .
v_call: TRBV4-3
d_call: .
j_call: TRBJ2-3
cdr3_aa: CASSQPQGRLGSTDTQYF
cdr3_nt: TGCGCCAGCAGCCAACCCCAAGGGAGGCTAGGTAGCACAGATACGCAGTATTTT

clone_size: .
v_call: TRBV5-1
d_call: .
j_call: TRBJ1-1
cdr3_aa: CASTLVVGGSAEAFF
cdr3_nt: TGCGCCAGCACTCTTGTGGTGGGGGGATCGGCTGAAGCTTTCTTT

clone_size: few
v_call: TRBV2
d_call: .
j_call: TRBJ2-7
cdr3_aa: CASSWTRDEQYF
cdr3_nt: TGTGCCAGCAGCTGGACAAGGGACGAGCAGTACTTC

clone_size: .
v_call: TRBV10-3
d_call: TRBD2
j_call: TRBJ2-3
cdr3_aa: CAISESGLPMGGDTQYF
cdr3_nt: TGTGCCATCAGTGAGTCTGGACTCCCGATGGGGGGGGATACGCAGTATTTT

clone_size: .
v_call: TRBV30
d_call: .
j_call: TRBJ2-2
cdr3_aa: CAWIPNTGELFF
cdr3_nt: TGTGCCTGGATCCCAAACACCGGGGAGCTGTTTTTT

clone_size: .
v_call: TRBV4-1
d_call: .
j_call: TRBJ2-2
cdr3_aa: CASSQDYWEGDVSGELFF
cdr3_nt: TGCGCCAGCAGCCAAGATTATTGGGAGGGGGATGTGTCCGGGGAGCTGTTTTTT

clone_size: .
v_call: TRBV13
d_call: .
j_call: TRBJ1-2
cdr3_aa: CASSPDPGESDPNYGYTF
cdr3_nt: TGTGCCAGCAGCCCGGATCCAGGGGAGTCCGATCCTAACTATGGCTACACCTTC

clone_size: .
v_call: TRBV7-2
d_call: TRBD1
j_call: TRBJ1-5
cdr3_aa: CASSSTGGNNQPQHF
cdr3_nt: TGTGCCAGCAGCTCGACAGGGGGCAACAATCAGCCCCAGCATTTT

clone_size: .
v_call: TRBV7-8
d_call: .
j_call: TRBJ1-6
cdr3_aa: CASRTGQGSPLHF
cdr3_nt: TGTGCCAGCAGAACAGGCCAGGGGTCACCCCTCCACTTT

clone_size: .
v_call: TRBV5-4
d_call: TRBD1
j_call: TRBJ1-2
cdr3_aa: CASRAGTGYGYTF
cdr3_nt: TGTGCCAGCAGGGCAGGGACAGGGTATGGCTACACCTTC

clone_size: .
v_call: TRBV5-1
d_call: .
j_call: TRBJ2-2
cdr3_aa: CASTSRVTGTGELFF
cdr3_nt: TGCGCCAGCACCTCGAGGGTAACCGGCACCGGGGAGCTGTTTTTT

clone_size: .
v_call: TRBV14
d_call: TRBD1
j_call: TRBJ2-2
cdr3_aa: CASSQGQGGTGELFF
cdr3_nt: TGTGCCAGCAGCCAGGGACAGGGAGGCACCGGGGAGCTGTTTTTT

clone_size: .
v_call: TRBV11-2
d_call: .
j_call: TRBJ2-2
cdr3_aa: CASSFGGLLNTGELFF
cdr3_nt: TGTGCCAGCAGCTTCGGGGGGCTTTTGAACACCGGGGAGCTGTTTTTT

clone_size: .
v_call: TRBV7-9
d_call: .
j_call: TRBJ2-7
cdr3_aa: CASSLGGQAYEQYF
cdr3_nt: TGTGCCAGCAGCTTAGGGGGACAAGCCTACGAGCAGTACTTC

clone_size: .
v_call: TRBV7-8
d_call: .
j_call: TRBJ2-7
cdr3_aa: CASSFTWQAYEQYF
cdr3_nt: TGTGCCAGCAGCTTTACCTGGCAGGCCTACGAGCAGTACTTC

clone_size: .
v_call: TRBV30
d_call: TRBD2
j_call: TRBJ2-1
cdr3_aa: CAWSVHRTSGRYNEQFF
cdr3_nt: TGTGCCTGGAGTGTACATCGGACTAGCGGGAGATACAATGAGCAGTTCTTC

clone_size: once
v_call: TRBV27
d_call: .
j_call: TRBJ1-3
cdr3_aa: CASSPRPDRFAGNTIYF
cdr3_nt: TGTGCCAGCAGTCCTCGCCCCGACAGGTTCGCTGGAAACACCATATATTTT

clone_size: few
v_call: TRBV6-6
d_call: TRBD2
j_call: TRBJ2-7
cdr3_aa: CASIDSGRGSYEQYF
cdr3_nt: TGTGCCAGCATCGACAGCGGGAGGGGGTCCTACGAGCAGTACTTC

clone_size: .
v_call: TRBV7-2
d_call: TRBD1
j_call: TRBJ2-3
cdr3_aa: CASSLVLTGTDTQYF
cdr3_nt: TGTGCCAGCAGCTTAGTCTTGACAGGGACAGATACGCAGTATTTT

clone_size: .
v_call: TRBV4-3
d_call: TRBD2
j_call: TRBJ2-1
cdr3_aa: CASSHHGGGYEQFF
cdr3_nt: TGCGCCAGCAGCCACCATGGGGGGGGATATGAGCAGTTCTTC

clone_size: once
v_call: TRBV27
d_call: .
j_call: TRBJ2-4
cdr3_aa: CASSFAGLAKNIQYF
cdr3_nt: TGTGCCAGCAGTTTCGCAGGACTAGCCAAAAACATTCAGTACTTC

clone_size: .
v_call: TRBV19
d_call: TRBD2
j_call: TRBJ2-2
cdr3_aa: CASSIYQPSGANTGELFF
cdr3_nt: TGTGCCAGTAGTATTTATCAGCCTAGCGGTGCGAACACCGGGGAGCTGTTTTTT

clone_size: .
v_call: TRBV7-2
d_call: TRBD1
j_call: TRBJ2-1
cdr3_aa: CASSSDRVSVYNEQFF
cdr3_nt: TGTGCCAGCAGTTCGGACAGGGTCAGCGTATACAATGAGCAGTTCTTC

clone_size: few
v_call: TRBV4-2
d_call: TRBD2
j_call: TRBJ2-2
cdr3_aa: CASSQASGRGTGELFF
cdr3_nt: TGTGCCAGCAGCCAGGCCAGCGGGAGAGGGACCGGGGAGCTGTTTTTT

clone_size: once
v_call: TRBV19
d_call: TRBD1
j_call: TRBJ2-7
cdr3_aa: CASSMRGQGNSYEQYF
cdr3_nt: TGTGCCAGTAGTATGAGAGGACAGGGGAATTCCTACGAGCAGTACTTC

clone_size: .
v_call: TRBV4-1
d_call: TRBD2
j_call: TRBJ2-7
cdr3_aa: CASSQGPSGIYEQYF
cdr3_nt: TGCGCCAGCAGCCAAGGACCTAGCGGGATTTACGAGCAGTACTTC